This T cell receptor (beta chain) was recorded in a study of blood T cell repertoires in COVID-19. V dropped 5 bases and J dropped 2 bases, with 10 bases sitting between them. Germline CDR1 MNHEY, CDR2 SMNVEV (reference sequence). This CDR3 is built from 13 residues. In the source study's methods: Estimation of nucleated cell counts was performed using reference gene primer amplification. Produced via immunoSEQ multiplex PCR; TCRdb's table is partial and in-frame only. The V and J calls and the clone size are those of that table, but D and trimming were determined from the DNA. This sample carries 75,000 to 90,000 clones, 90% of them seen once, and the ten largest clones take roughly 6.3%. This clone has just a few counts.

The chain is built from TRBV27 and TRBJ2-7, with D perhaps matching TRBD1 (6 bases). This clonotype originated in a young man with COVID-19, enrolled during active disease. The sample comprised peripheral blood. The CDR3 sequence: CASSPTGTYEQYF. Here the CDR3 DNA reads TGTGCCAGCAGTCCTACAGGGACCTACGAGCAGTACTTC.